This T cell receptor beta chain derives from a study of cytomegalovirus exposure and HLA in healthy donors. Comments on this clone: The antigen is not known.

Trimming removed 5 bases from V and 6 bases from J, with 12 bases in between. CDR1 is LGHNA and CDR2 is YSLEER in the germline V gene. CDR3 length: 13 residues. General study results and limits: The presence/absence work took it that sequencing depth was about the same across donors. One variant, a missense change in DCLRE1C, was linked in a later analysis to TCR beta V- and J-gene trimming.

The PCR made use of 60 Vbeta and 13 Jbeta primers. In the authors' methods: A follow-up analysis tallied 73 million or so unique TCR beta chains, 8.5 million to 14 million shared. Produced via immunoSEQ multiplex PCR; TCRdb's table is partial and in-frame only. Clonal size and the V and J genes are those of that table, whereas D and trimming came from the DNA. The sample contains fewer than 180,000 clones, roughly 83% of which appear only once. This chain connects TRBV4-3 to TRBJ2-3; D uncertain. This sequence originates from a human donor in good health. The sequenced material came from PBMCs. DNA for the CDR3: TGCGCCAGCAGCTATCGTCGACACGATACGCAGTATTTT. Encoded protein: CASSYRRHDTQYF.